These 32 T cell receptor beta chains were all obtained from the same sample, sequenced in a study of regulatory T cells in long-lasting Graves disease. Time point specified: newly diagnosed GD, antithyroid drugs for less than 3 months. Extracted RNA from PBMCs served as the source of the TCR library. Arm-PCR of CDR3 regions with iRepertoire HTBI primers generated TCR beta libraries. Using its own MiXCR run on the multiplex PCR reads, TCRdb lists one record per CDR3 protein. In the table there are 540,000 or so distinct CDR3 sequences, roughly 13% of which are singletons. The same specimen was also included in a second study, on T cells in Graves' hyperthyroidism and ophthalmopathy.

Sequencing was performed on peripheral blood mononuclear cells (PBMCs), taken at new diagnosis, from a patient treated with antithyroid drugs. Receptor source: a man aged 30 to 39 with Graves disease.

This clonotype occurred a few times. The gene calls are TRBV6-2 or TRBV6-3 and TRBJ2-2, with 8 bases fitting TRBD1. Germline CDR1 and CDR2: MNHEY and SVGEGT. This CDR3 contains 15 residues. Trimming removed 5 bases from V and 2 bases from J; junction bases left unmatched: 4. CDR3 nucleotides: TGTGCCAGCAGTGCGACAGGGGCAAACACCGGGGAGCTGTTTTTT. It yields the protein CASSATGANTGELFF.

This clonotype was picked up many times. The rearrangement links TRBV2 to TRBJ2-5; perhaps TRBD2 as D (5 bases). This CDR3 comprises 14 residues. The V gene's germline CDR1 is SNHLY and CDR2 FYNNEI. Trimming pared 6 bases from V and 6 bases from J, leaving 17 bases between. CDR3 amino acids: CASRGSDWQQTQYF. The DNA for the CDR3 is TGTGCCAGCAGAGGTAGCGATTGGCAACAGACCCAGTACTTC.

This clonotype was recorded many times. The genes are TRBV20-1 and TRBJ2-4; D is unclear. The V gene's germline CDR1 is DFQATT and CDR2 SNEGSKA (reference sequence). The CDR3 has 15 residues. The germline V and J ends were trimmed by 6 bases and 0 bases, with 15 bases remaining between them. CDR3 amino acids: CSANGQLLAKNIQYF. For the CDR3, the DNA is TGCAGTGCCAACGGCCAGCTCTTAGCCAAAAACATTCAGTACTTC.

The gene calls are TRBV10-2 and TRBJ2-5, with D possibly TRBD2 on 5 matching bases. The CDR3 length is 14 residues. Germline V gives CDR1 WSHSY, CDR2 SAAADI. V gave up 4 bases and J gave up 1 base, with 10 bases separating them. This chain's CDR3 is CASSVISVQETQYF. The DNA for the CDR3 is TGCGCCAGCAGTGTTATTAGCGTCCAAGAGACCCAGTACTTC.

The J gene is TRBJ2-3, the V gene TRBV10-1; D unclear. There are 14 residues in the CDR3. Trimming stripped 0 bases from V and 4 bases from J, with 8 bases between. In germline, CDR1 is WNHNN, CDR2 SYGVQD (reference sequence). In DNA, the CDR3 is TGCGCCAGCAGTGAGTCTCGGGCAGCAGATACGCAGTATTTT. Protein product: CASSESRAADTQYF.

This clonotype was detected a few times. The chain employs TRBV6-5 and TRBJ1-1, with D unresolved. The V end was cut by 0 bases, the J end by 0 bases, with 14 bases between. CDR3 length equals 17 residues. Germline V lookup: CDR1 MNHEY, CDR2 SVGAGI. The CDR3 bases are TGTGCCAGCAGTTACTCGTATTTTTATGCAGTGAACACTGAAGCTTTCTTT. Its translation: CASSYSYFYAVNTEAFF.

Ten or more counts support this clonotype. V gene TRBV28 combines with J gene TRBJ1-3; D may be TRBD1 (5 bases). Trimming pared 8 bases from V and 8 bases from J, leaving 10 bases between. CDR1 is MDHEN, CDR2 SYDVKM, per germline. CDR3 length: 11 residues. The CDR3 loop is CASAREDTIYF. The CDR3 nucleotides read TGTGCCAGCGCCAGGGAGGACACCATATATTTT.

V is TRBV10-1 and J is TRBJ1-2, with TRBD1 matching over 8 bases. V lost 6 bases to trimming and J lost 6 bases; unmatched junction nucleotides: 6. Per germline, CDR1 WNHNN and CDR2 SYGVQD (reference sequence). The CDR3 sequence is 13 residues long. Here the CDR3 reads CASRQGQGDGYTF. As DNA, the CDR3 is TGCGCCAGCAGACAAGGACAGGGCGATGGCTACACCTTC.

In its sample, this clonotype was seen a few times. The chain carries TRBV3-1 and TRBJ2-7, with TRBD2 matching 10 bases. J was trimmed by 2 bases and V by 1 base; bases with no gene match: 8. There are 17 residues in the CDR3. Germline CDR1 and CDR2: LGHDT and YNNKEL (reference sequence). The CDR3 DNA follows: TGTGCCAGCAGCCAAGCTTTCCGGACTAGCGGTGCCTACGAGCAGTACTTC. Protein product: CASSQAFRTSGAYEQYF.

This clonotype occurred many times. CDR3 sequence (DNA): TGTGCCAGCAGCTTCCGAACAAGCACAGATACGCAGTATTTT. Encoded protein: CASSFRTSTDTQYF. This chain joins TRBV7-8 and TRBJ2-3; the D is unclear. Trimming took off 3 bases at V and 0 bases at J, with 7 bases between the two ends. This CDR3 has 14 amino acids. CDR1 and CDR2 from the germline V gene are SGHVS and FQNEAQ.

The table lists this clonotype with many counts. The chain recombines TRBV7-9 with TRBJ2-2, with D possibly matching TRBD2 (5 bases). The CDR3 consists of 12 residues. CDR1 is SEHNR, CDR2 FQNEAQ, per germline (reference sequence). V lost 3 bases and J 7 bases, leaving 6 bases between the germline ends. The CDR3 reads CASSFGGGELFF. The CDR3 DNA reads TGTGCCAGCAGCTTCGGAGGCGGGGAGCTGTTTTTT.

The rearrangement links TRBV4-2 to TRBJ2-7, with 8 bases lining up with TRBD2. V trimming: 1 base; J trimming: 4 bases; junction bases outside the gene matches: 3. The CDR3 consists of 14 residues. CDR1 is LGHNA, CDR2 YNFKEQ, per germline. For the CDR3, the DNA is TGTGCCAGCAGCCAAGTGTCTAGCGGGTACGAGCAGTACTTC. Residues: CASSQVSSGYEQYF.

V and J are TRBV9 and TRBJ2-1, with 8 bases identical to TRBD2. Germline values: CDR1 SGDLS, CDR2 YYNGEE. The ends lost 0 bases at V and 0 bases at J; junction bases unmatched: 2. The CDR3 is made up of 16 amino acids. The CDR3 bases are TGTGCCAGCAGCGTAGTGGGACTAGGCTCCTACAATGAGCAGTTCTTC. Translated: CASSVVGLGSYNEQFF. Filled out from reference TRBV9 and TRBJ2-1, the complete variable domain reads DSGVTQTPKHLITATGQRVTLRCSPRSGDLSVYWYQQSLDQGLQFLIQYYNGEERAKGNILERFSAQQFPDLHSELNLSSLELGDSALYFCASSVVGLGSYNEQFFGPGTRLTVL.

This clonotype was found many times. CDR3 DNA: TGTGCCAGCGGAACCAGGTTCCTTGACGGGCAGTTCTTC. Its translation: CASGTRFLDGQFF. The chain carries TRBV2 and TRBJ2-1, with D hard to call. The CDR3 consists of 13 residues. CDR1 is SNHLY, CDR2 FYNNEI, per germline. Trimming shortened V by 8 bases and J by 12 bases, and 20 bases separated the two germline ends.

This clonotype was picked up many times. The chain is built from TRBV12-3 or TRBV12-4 and TRBJ2-1; 12 bases map to TRBD2. CDR3 size: 15 residues. J lost 8 bases, V lost 3 bases, and 5 bases had no gene match. The CDR3 region has the DNA TGTGCCAGCAGTTTTGGGCTAGCGGGAGGGGATGAGCAGTTCTTC. Protein sequence: CASSFGLAGGDEQFF.

The sample holds many counts of this clonotype. The chain couples TRBV6-2 or TRBV6-3 to TRBJ2-1; 9 bases map to TRBD1. CDR3 length equals 16 residues. Germline values: CDR1 MNHEY, CDR2 SVGEGT. V trimming: 6 bases; J trimming: 3 bases; junction bases outside the gene matches: 9. CDR3 loop: CASRETGGHSYNEQFF. CDR3 nucleotides: TGTGCCAGCAGAGAGACAGGGGGTCATAGCTACAATGAGCAGTTCTTC.

This clonotype was observed at least ten times. The V call is TRBV11-3, the J call TRBJ2-7; a possible D gene is TRBD2 (5 bases). The V and J ends lost 5 bases and 6 bases respectively, with 11 bases between them. Germline loops: CDR1 SGHNT, CDR2 YENEEA. This CDR3 spans 12 amino acids. The CDR3 coding sequence is TGTGCCAGCAGCCAACAGAGGGCCGAGCAGTACTTC. This codes for CASSQQRAEQYF.

Ten or more counts support this clonotype. The CDR3 DNA follows: TGTGCCAGCAGCTTAGCTTCTCCACTAGTTCTGGCCTACGAGCAGTACTTC. Protein product: CASSLASPLVLAYEQYF. The rearrangement links TRBV7-8 to TRBJ2-7; TRBD2 might be the D (5 bases). The CDR3 covers 17 residues. V was shortened by 0 bases and J by 2 bases, with 17 bases between the two germline ends. Germline V gene sequence: CDR1 SGHVS, CDR2 FQNEAQ.

In this sample, this clonotype turned up a few times. V usage is TRBV30 and J usage is TRBJ2-3, with D tentatively TRBD2 (6 bases). The CDR3 totals 14 residues. CDR1 and CDR2 (germline): GTSNPN, SVGIG (reference sequence). The V end lost 1 base, the J end lost 7 bases, and 15 bases lay between the germline ends. CDR3 sequence: CAWSGGGGTNTQYF. The CDR3 DNA reads as TGTGCCTGGAGTGGAGGTGGGGGGACCAATACGCAGTATTTT.

Concerning this clonotype: Sequence at one end of the junction differs from germline and may be a read error. CDR3 loop: CASSSELSPTQETQYF. The CDR3 DNA reads as TGTGCCAGCAGCTCGGAACTCTCCCCGACTCAAGAGACTCAGTACTTC. The chain uses TRBV5-5 and TRBJ2-5, with D hard to call. The germline V gene encodes CDR1 SGHKS and CDR2 YYEKEE (reference sequence). The CDR3 has 16 residues. Full variable domain (missing parts from reference TRBV5-5 and TRBJ2-5): DAGVTQSPTHLIKTRGQQVTLRCSPISGHKSVSWYQQVLGQGPQFIFQYYEKEERGRGNFPDRFSARQFPNYSSELNVNALLLGDSALYLCASSSELSPTQETQYFGPGTRLLVL.

The sample holds many counts of this clonotype. The chain uses TRBV10-1 and TRBJ2-2; TRBD2 is a possible D gene (5 bases). Germline assignment: CDR1 WNHNN and CDR2 SYGVQD (reference sequence). This CDR3 is 15 amino acids long. Deletions cut 3 bases from V and 7 bases from J, with 15 bases between. The CDR3 region is CASSENPSGIGELFF. CDR3 in DNA: TGCGCCAGCAGTGAAAACCCATCGGGGATCGGGGAGCTGTTTTTT.

This clonotype came up many times. This chain links TRBV11-2 with TRBJ2-1, with D possibly matching TRBD2 (5 bases). The V gene's germline CDR1 is SGHAT and CDR2 FQNNGV. CDR3 size: 16 residues. Deletions cut 8 bases from V and 4 bases from J, with 21 bases between. The CDR3 loop is CASGPQEAAWYNEQFF. The CDR3 coding sequence is TGTGCCAGCGGGCCCCAGGAGGCTGCCTGGTACAATGAGCAGTTCTTC.

This clonotype was observed at least ten times. This chain joins TRBV24-1 and TRBJ2-1; TRBD2 matches 8 bases. CDR1 and CDR2 (germline): KGHDR, SFDVKD. The ends lost 1 base at V and 3 bases at J; junction bases unmatched: 13. This CDR3 has 19 residues. CDR3 in DNA: TGTGCCACCAGTGATTTAGGAGCGGGGGAGCGGGGACTCTACAATGAGCAGTTCTTC. This codes for CATSDLGAGERGLYNEQFF.

This chain uses TRBV29-1 with TRBJ2-7; 7 nucleotides agree with TRBD1. V was pared by 0 bases and J by 4 bases, with 9 bases of the junction left unmatched. The germline V gene has CDR1 SQVTM and CDR2 ANQGSEA. The CDR3 contains 15 residues. The CDR3 DNA reads TGCAGCGTTGAAGATAGGGCAGGGGGACAGTACGAGCAGTACTTC. Protein product: CSVEDRAGGQYEQYF.

The sample holds a few counts of this clonotype. This rearrangement joins TRBV12-3 or TRBV12-4 to TRBJ2-3, with 7 bases aligning to TRBD1. CDR3 length equals 13 residues. The J segment lost 4 bases and the V segment lost 4 bases, leaving 2 bases of the junction unmatched. CDR3 sequence: CASSYRGPDTQYF. The CDR3 region has the DNA TGTGCCAGCAGTTACAGGGGTCCAGATACGCAGTATTTT.

Many counts were recorded for this clonotype. The chain uses TRBV12-3 or TRBV12-4 and TRBJ1-5; D gene ambiguous. The CDR3 is 15 residues long. The ends were cut back, 3 bases at V and 7 bases at J, with 16 bases in the middle. The CDR3 is CASSLAPLGGQPQHF. CDR3 DNA sequence: TGTGCCAGCAGTTTGGCACCCTTAGGAGGCCAGCCCCAGCATTTT.

This clonotype turned up a few times. The chain recombines TRBV30 with TRBJ2-1; D is ambiguous. Trimming pared 4 bases from V and 2 bases from J, leaving 9 bases between. Looked up from germline, CDR1 is GTSNPN and CDR2 is SVGIG (reference sequence). The CDR3 loop spans 13 amino acids. The CDR3 is CAWKWAPYNEQFF. CDR3 DNA: TGTGCCTGGAAGTGGGCCCCCTACAATGAGCAGTTCTTC.

This clonotype was recorded at least ten times. The gene calls are TRBV6-5 and TRBJ2-7; D is perhaps TRBD2 (6 bases). In germline, CDR1 is MNHEY, CDR2 SVGAGI. CDR3 length: 16 amino acids. Trimming cost V 4 bases and J 2 bases, with 18 bases left between them. The CDR3 spells CASSSLPGWTTYEQYF. The CDR3 nucleotides read TGTGCCAGCAGTTCCCTCCCGGGATGGACTACCTACGAGCAGTACTTC.

This clonotype was detected ten times or more. The V and J genes are TRBV20-1 and TRBJ1-5; a possible D gene is TRBD1 (5 bases). This CDR3 is 14 amino acids long. Germline V CDR1 and CDR2: DFQATT, SNEGSKA (reference sequence). The V gene lost 3 bases and the J gene lost 2 bases, with 11 bases spanning the gap. The CDR3 reads CSASVGTGNQPQHF. The CDR3 bases are TGCAGTGCTAGTGTGGGGACGGGCAATCAGCCCCAGCATTTT.

This clonotype was seen repeatedly, ten times or more. The gene calls are TRBV7-9 and TRBJ2-7; 11 bases align to TRBD1. Germline V gene sequence: CDR1 SEHNR, CDR2 FQNEAQ (reference sequence). The CDR3 loop spans 15 amino acids. J lost 3 bases, V lost 4 bases, and 5 bases had no gene match. The CDR3 here is CASSSGTGGIYEQYF. The CDR3, as DNA: TGTGCCAGCAGCTCCGGGACAGGGGGTATCTACGAGCAGTACTTC.

This clonotype has a count of ten or more. The chain has TRBV29-1 and TRBJ1-1; D possibly corresponds to TRBD1 (5 bases). The CDR3 runs 13 residues. V was trimmed by 4 bases and J by 2 bases, leaving 11 bases between them. From germline, CDR1 is SQVTM and CDR2 ANQGSEA. CDR3 sequence (DNA): TGCAGCGTTGTGGGACGGGCAAACACTGAAGCTTTCTTT. It is translated as CSVVGRANTEAFF.

This clonotype was observed many times. The chain uses TRBV7-6 and TRBJ2-5; D is unresolved. The V and J ends lost 3 bases and 1 base respectively, with 15 bases between them. Germline V gene data show CDR1 as SGHVS and CDR2 as FNYEAQ. The CDR3 sequence is 16 residues long. Here the CDR3 reads CASSLKEPTVQETQYF. CDR3 sequence (DNA): TGTGCCAGCAGCTTGAAGGAACCTACAGTCCAAGAGACCCAGTACTTC.